The 15 T cell receptor beta chains listed next were all sequenced from one sample in a study of spatial heterogeneity in lung cancer. In TCRdb, the 5' RACE reads were re-called with MiXCR into one record per CDR3 protein. The repertoire includes some 87,000 distinct CDR3 sequences, around 8.6% of them detected once, and around 7% sits in the top ten. Documented time point: sample taken at primary tumor resection. Sequencing covered unsorted whole RNA taken from tumor, nontumor lung or frozen PBMC. This specimen consisted of PBMCs, obtained at surgery. Receptor source: a male donor with early-stage non-small cell lung cancer.

This clonotype appeared a few times. V gene TRBV5-1 combines with J gene TRBJ2-7, with D unclear. CDR1 SGHRS and CDR2 YFSETQ come from the germline V gene. The length of the CDR3 is 14 residues. Between the trimmed V and J ends, which lost 0 bases and 3 bases, there was a span of 10 bases. The CDR3 is CASSLGGGRYEQYF. The CDR3 nucleotides are TGCGCCAGCAGCTTGGGAGGCGGCCGCTACGAGCAGTACTTC.

This clonotype was counted only a few times. This rearrangement joins TRBV6-5 to TRBJ2-3; D gene ambiguous. CDR3 size: 8 residues. Germline assignment: CDR1 MNHEY and CDR2 SVGAGI. Trimming took off 3 bases at V and 12 bases at J, with 1 base between the two ends. CDR3 sequence reads: CASSYQYF. CDR3 bases: TGTGCCAGCAGTTATCAGTATTTT.

The rearrangement uses TRBV6-2 or TRBV6-3 and TRBJ2-1; D is uncertain. CDR3 length: 15 amino acids. The V and J ends lost 6 bases and 7 bases respectively, with 19 bases between them. In germline, CDR1 is MNHEY, CDR2 SVGEGT. The CDR3 bases are TGTGCCAGCAGAACTACTGGACGGTCGCGGAATGAGCAGTTCTTC. Protein product: CASRTTGRSRNEQFF.

The chain employs TRBV12-3 or TRBV12-4 and TRBJ2-2, with 7 bases aligning to TRBD2. The CDR3 extends over 12 amino acids. The V and J ends lost 8 bases and 6 bases, in that order; junction bases with no gene match: 3. The CDR3 coding sequence is TGTGCCAGCCTGGGAGGGCCCGGGGAGCTGTTTTTT. It translates to CASLGGPGELFF.

The table lists this clonotype with many counts. The CDR3 bases are TGTGCCAGCAGCCCCCGGGCAGGCTCCTACGAGCAGTACTTC. Its translation: CASSPRAGSYEQYF. The genes are TRBV14 and TRBJ2-7; D is ambiguous. The CDR3 loop spans 14 amino acids. The germline V gene encodes CDR1 SGHDN and CDR2 FVKESK. Deletions cut 4 bases from V and 0 bases from J, with 10 bases between.

This clonotype was counted many times. The chain recombines TRBV6-5 with TRBJ2-7, with 11 bases matching TRBD1. The CDR3 runs to 15 residues. V gave up 6 bases and J gave up 2 bases; unmatched junction bases: 6. Germline V gene data show CDR1 as MNHEY and CDR2 as SVGAGI. The CDR3 sequence is CASRGQGAGTYEQYF. CDR3 DNA: TGTGCCAGCAGAGGACAGGGGGCAGGAACCTACGAGCAGTACTTC.

This clonotype was seen only a few times. V gene TRBV9 combines with J gene TRBJ1-2, with TRBD1 matching over 10 bases. CDR3 length: 15 residues. Germline V gene sequence: CDR1 SGDLS, CDR2 YYNGEE. The ends lost 3 bases at V and 3 bases at J; junction bases unmatched: 5. CDR3 DNA sequence: TGTGCCAGCAGCGGCTGGACAGGGGGAGACTATGGCTACACCTTC. It is translated as CASSGWTGGDYGYTF.

The genes are TRBV6-2 or TRBV6-3 and TRBJ1-2, with D maybe TRBD1 (5 bases). The CDR3 is 16 amino acids. V was clipped by 5 bases and J by 3 bases, with 19 bases between them. CDR1 and CDR2 (germline): MNHEY, SVGEGT. Here the CDR3 reads CASSSAGHFGYYGYTF. CDR3 DNA sequence: TGTGCCAGCAGTAGCGCCGGACACTTCGGATACTATGGCTACACCTTC.

This clonotype occurred many times. The rearrangement links TRBV18 to TRBJ1-1; tentatively, D is TRBD1 (5 bases). The CDR3 runs 14 residues. Deletions cut 4 bases from V and 1 base from J, with 10 bases between. Germline V gives CDR1 KGHSH, CDR2 LQKENI. CDR3 sequence reads: CASSRTQENTEAFF. CDR3 nucleotide sequence: TGTGCCAGCTCACGAACACAGGAGAACACTGAAGCTTTCTTT. Full variable domain (outside the CDR3, taken from reference TRBV18 and TRBJ1-1): NAGVMQNPRHLVRRRGQEARLRCSPMKGHSHVYWYRQLPEEGLKFMVYLQKENIIDESGMPKERFSAEFPKEGPSILRIQQVVRGDSAAYFCASSRTQENTEAFFGQGTRLTVV.

CDR3 bases: TGCGCCAGCAGCGAGGGACTTTATAGTGGAAGTGAGCAGTTCTTC. This encodes CASSEGLYSGSEQFF. The genes are TRBV5-1 and TRBJ2-1; TRBD2 is a possible D gene (6 bases). CDR1 SGHRS and CDR2 YFSETQ come from the germline V gene. The CDR3 has 15 amino acids. The ends were cut back, 4 bases at V and 9 bases at J, with 20 bases in the middle. Drawing the rest from reference TRBV5-1 and TRBJ2-1, the complete variable domain is KAGVTQTPRYLIKTRGQQVTLSCSPISGHRSVSWYQQTPGQGLQFLFEYFSETQRNKGNFPGRFSGRQFSNSRSEMNVSTLELGDSALYLCASSEGLYSGSEQFFGPGTRLTVL.

The V gene is TRBV7-2, the J gene TRBJ1-5, with D tentatively TRBD1 (5 bases). CDR3 length equals 15 residues. V was cut by 2 bases and J by 6 bases, with 14 bases left in between. Germline assignment: CDR1 SGHTA and CDR2 FQGNSA. CDR3 bases: TGTGCCAGCAGCTTAAACCGTGGGGCAGCTCAGCCCCAGCATTTT. Translating it yields CASSLNRGAAQPQHF.

The CDR3 DNA reads TGTGCCAGCACAACGCCGGGGACAGGGGGCTACGAGCAGTACTTC. The encoded protein is CASTTPGTGGYEQYF. The chain has TRBV28 and TRBJ2-7; TRBD1 aligns across 11 bases. Trimming at V came to 7 bases and at J to 3 bases, leaving 8 bases not matched to a gene. The CDR3 runs to 15 residues. The germline CDR1 and CDR2 sequences are MDHEN and SYDVKM.

This clonotype was counted ten times or more. The chain has TRBV7-2 and TRBJ2-1; D is ambiguous. CDR3 length: 14 amino acids. Per the germline V gene, CDR1 is SGHTA and CDR2 is FQGNSA. V was cut by 5 bases and J by 4 bases, with 12 bases left in between. The CDR3 nucleotides read TGTGCCAGCAGCCCTCACCCCCAGTACAATGAGCAGTTCTTC. This translates into CASSPHPQYNEQFF.

The chain has TRBV13 and TRBJ2-3, with 8 nucleotides matching TRBD2. CDR3 length: 15 residues. V gave up 2 bases and J gave up 4 bases; unmatched junction bases: 5. Germline V gives CDR1 PRHDT, CDR2 FYEKMQ (reference sequence). CDR3 in amino acids: CASSLRRTSSDTQYF. The CDR3 DNA is TGTGCCAGCAGCTTAAGGAGGACTAGCTCAGATACGCAGTATTTT.

This clonotype was picked up many times. CDR3 sequence reads: CSVEELSGNTIYF. CDR3 nucleotide sequence: TGCAGCGTTGAGGAACTTTCGGGAAACACCATATATTTT. The genes are TRBV29-1 and TRBJ1-3; no definite D call. The V gene lost 3 bases and the J gene lost 4 bases, with 10 bases spanning the gap. Germline V gene sequence: CDR1 SQVTM, CDR2 ANQGSEA. This CDR3 contains 13 residues.